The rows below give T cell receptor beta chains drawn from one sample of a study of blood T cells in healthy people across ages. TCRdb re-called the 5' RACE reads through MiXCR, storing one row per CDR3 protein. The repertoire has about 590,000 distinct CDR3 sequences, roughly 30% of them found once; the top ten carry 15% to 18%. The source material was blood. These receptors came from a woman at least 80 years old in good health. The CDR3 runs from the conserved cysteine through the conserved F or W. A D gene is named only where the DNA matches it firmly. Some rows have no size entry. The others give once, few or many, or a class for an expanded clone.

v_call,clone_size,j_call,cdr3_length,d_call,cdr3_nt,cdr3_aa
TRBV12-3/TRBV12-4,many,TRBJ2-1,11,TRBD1,TGTGCCAGCAGTTACAGGGGGCGCGGGTTCTTC,CASSYRGRGFF
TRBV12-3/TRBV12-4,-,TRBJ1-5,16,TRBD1,TGTGCCAGCAGTTTATGGACAGGTGGTAGCAATCAGCCCCAGCATTTT,CASSLWTGGSNQPQHF
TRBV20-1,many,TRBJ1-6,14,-,TGCAGTGCTAGCCCGGGAACCCATAATTCACCCCTCCACTTT,CSASPGTHNSPLHF
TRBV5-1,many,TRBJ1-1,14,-,TGCGCCAGCAGCTTGGAAGGGAAGAACACTGAAGCTTTCTTT,CASSLEGKNTEAFF
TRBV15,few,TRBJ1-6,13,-,TGTGCCACCAGCAGAGATTCATGTTCACCCCTCCACTTT,CATSRDSCSPLHF
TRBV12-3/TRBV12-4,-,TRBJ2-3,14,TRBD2,TGTGCCAGCAGGGAGCGGACTAGCGTAGATACGCAGTATTTT,CASRERTSVDTQYF
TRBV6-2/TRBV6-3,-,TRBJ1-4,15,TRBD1,TGTGCCACCAGCCGGGCCTCAGGGGGCAAGGAAAAACTGTTTTTT,CATSRASGGKEKLFF
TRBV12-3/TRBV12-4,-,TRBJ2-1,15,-,TGTGCCAGCAGGTTTAGTGGGGCGCGTTGGGTTGAGCAGTTCTTC,CASRFSGARWVEQFF
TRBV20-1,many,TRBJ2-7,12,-,TGCAGTGCTAGTCGGACCTCCTACGAGCAGTACTTC,CSASRTSYEQYF
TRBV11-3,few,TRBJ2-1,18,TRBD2,TGTGCCAGCAGCTTCGGCCTAGCGGGGGGAGGGTTCAGTCATGAGCAGTTCTTC,CASSFGLAGGGFSHEQFF
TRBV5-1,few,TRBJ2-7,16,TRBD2,TGCGCCAGCAACGCGGGGGGTTCCGGGGGGGCCTACGAGCAGTACTTC,CASNAGGSGGAYEQYF
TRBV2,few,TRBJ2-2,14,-,TGTGCCAGCAGTGAGAACACCAACACCGGGGAGCTGTTTTTT,CASSENTNTGELFF
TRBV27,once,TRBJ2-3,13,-,TGTGCCAGCAGTTTAGGGGCGTGGGATACGCAGTATTTT,CASSLGAWDTQYF
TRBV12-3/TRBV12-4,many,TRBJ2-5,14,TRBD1,TGTGCCAGCAGTTTATCTGGACAGGAAGAGACCCAGTACTTC,CASSLSGQEETQYF
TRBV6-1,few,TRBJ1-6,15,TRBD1,TGTGCCAGCAGTGCGACAGGGGTAGGGAATTCACCCCTCCACTTT,CASSATGVGNSPLHF
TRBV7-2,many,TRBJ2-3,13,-,TGTGCCAGCAGCTTAGATCGCACAGATACGCAGTATTTT,CASSLDRTDTQYF
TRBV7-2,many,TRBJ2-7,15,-,TGTGCCAGCAGCCGCATCCCCCCAGGGTTCCACGAGCAGTACTTC,CASSRIPPGFHEQYF
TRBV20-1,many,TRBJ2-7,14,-,TGCAGTGCTAGGCTGATCGGGGTCCTGGACGAGCAGTACTTC,CSARLIGVLDEQYF
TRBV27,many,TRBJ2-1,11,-,TGTGCCAGCAGTTTATTGGGCGAGCAGTTCTTC,CASSLLGEQFF
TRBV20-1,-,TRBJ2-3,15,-,TGCAGTGCTAGAGATACGGGGGGCCAGGGAGATACGCAGTATTTT,CSARDTGGQGDTQYF
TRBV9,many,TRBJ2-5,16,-,TGTGCCAGCAGCGTATTAGGGGACACCTTCACCGCAACCCAGTACTTC,CASSVLGDTFTATQYF
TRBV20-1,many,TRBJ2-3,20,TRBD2,TGCAGTGCTAGTAGATGGACTAGCGGGGCAGATATAGGGATCGCAGATACGCAGTATTTT,CSASRWTSGADIGIADTQYF
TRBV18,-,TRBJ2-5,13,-,TGTGCCAGCTCACCAACGGTAGAAAATGAGCAGTACTTC,CASSPTVENEQYF
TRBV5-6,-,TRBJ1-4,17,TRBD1,TGTGCCAGCAGCCCGGACAGGTGGTCTTTGACGAGGGGGGAACTGTTTTTT,CASSPDRWSLTRGELFF
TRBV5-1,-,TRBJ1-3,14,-,TGCGCCAGCAGCTTGGGCGGACGGGGAAACACCATATATTTT,CASSLGGRGNTIYF
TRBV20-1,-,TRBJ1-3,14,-,TGCAGTGCGGGACCTCGGGGTTCCGGAAACACCATATATTTT,CSAGPRGSGNTIYF
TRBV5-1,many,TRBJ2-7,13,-,TGCGCCAGCAGCTTGTTTGGACAGAGGGAGCAGTACTTC,CASSLFGQREQYF
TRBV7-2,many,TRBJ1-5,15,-,TGTGCCAGCAGCTTATGGTTCGGCCAGAATCAGCCCCAGCATTTT,CASSLWFGQNQPQHF
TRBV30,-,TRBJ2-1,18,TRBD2,TGTGCCTGGAGTACAGGGGTAGGACTAGCGGGGATCGGACATGAGCAGTTCTTC,CAWSTGVGLAGIGHEQFF
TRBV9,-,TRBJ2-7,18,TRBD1,TGTGCCAGCAGTGAAGGAGGGACAGGGGGATCCGTGGTGGGCGAGCAGTACTTC,CASSEGGTGGSVVGEQYF
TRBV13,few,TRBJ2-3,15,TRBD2,TGTGCCAGCAGCCCCGGACTAGGTGAGGGAGATACGCAGTATTTT,CASSPGLGEGDTQYF
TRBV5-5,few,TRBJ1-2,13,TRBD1,TGTGTCAGCAGCTTGGACAGGGCCTATGGCTACACCTTC,CVSSLDRAYGYTF
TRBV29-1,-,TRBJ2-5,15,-,TGCAGCGACGGAGGGGACGGTTGGTACCAAGAGACCCAGTACTTC,CSDGGDGWYQETQYF
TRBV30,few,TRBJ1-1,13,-,TGTGCCTGGAGTGTACGCAGGAACACTGAAGCTTTCTTT,CAWSVRRNTEAFF
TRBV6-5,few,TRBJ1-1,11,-,TGTGCCAGCATGTGGAACACTGAAGCTTTCTTT,CASMWNTEAFF
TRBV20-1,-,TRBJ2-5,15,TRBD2,TGCAGTGCTAGAACTAGCGGGGGGACATCAGGGGAGCAGTACTTC,CSARTSGGTSGEQYF
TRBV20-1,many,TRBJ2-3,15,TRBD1,TGCAGTGCTAGACCCGGACAGGAGAGCACAGATACGCAGTATTTT,CSARPGQESTDTQYF
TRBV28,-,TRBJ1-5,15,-,TGTGCCAGCGGGGGACGAGGTTTCGGCAATCAGCCCCAGCATTTT,CASGGRGFGNQPQHF
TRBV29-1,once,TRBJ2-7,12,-,TGCAGCGTTGTGAAGGACGCCTACGAGCAGTACTTC,CSVVKDAYEQYF
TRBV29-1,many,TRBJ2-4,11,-,TGCAGCGTTAACGCCAAAAACATTCAGTACTTC,CSVNAKNIQYF
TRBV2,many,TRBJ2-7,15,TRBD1,TGTGCCAGCAGTCCTAGGACAGGGCGTACCTACGAGCAGTACTTC,CASSPRTGRTYEQYF
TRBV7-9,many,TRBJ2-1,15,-,TGTGCCAGCAGCTTATCCGGGAGACCCTACAATGAGCAGTTCTTC,CASSLSGRPYNEQFF
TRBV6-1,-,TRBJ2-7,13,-,TGTGCCAGCAGTGGGATGAGAAACAATGAGCAGTACTTC,CASSGMRNNEQYF
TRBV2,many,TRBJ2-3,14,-,TGTGCCAGCACGATGGGAGTTAGCACAGATACGCAGTATTTT,CASTMGVSTDTQYF
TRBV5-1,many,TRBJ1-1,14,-,TGCGCCAGCAGATTAACGTCGCCGAACACTGAAGCTTTCTTT,CASRLTSPNTEAFF
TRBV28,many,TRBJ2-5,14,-,TGTGCCAGCAGCCCAAGTTGGGGCCAAGAGACCCAGTACTTC,CASSPSWGQETQYF
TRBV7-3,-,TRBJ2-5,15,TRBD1,TGTGCCAGCAGCGTAGCGGGACAGGGGGGGGAGACCCAGTACTTC,CASSVAGQGGETQYF